This T cell receptor beta chain stems from a study of T cell responses to AZD1222 COVID-19 vaccine. General study results and limits: Donors in the cohort were predominantly white British and more often female, and clonal diversity was possibly underestimated.

The CDR3 runs to 17 residues. J lost 3 bases, V lost 4 bases, and 14 bases had no gene match. Germline V gene sequence: CDR1 MNHNS, CDR2 SASEGT. Sequencing used immunoSEQ multiplex PCR; TCRdb keeps in-frame clones, though not all of them. The data contain around 250,000 clones, 80% to 95% of them singletons. About this clone itself: The antigen is not known.

The sequencing here drew on peripheral blood, taken on day 0 of AZD1222 vaccination. This TCR derives from an adult in good health. The J gene is TRBJ1-1, the V gene TRBV6-1, with TRBD1 identical over 7 bases. The CDR3 region has the DNA TGTGCCAGCAGTGTGGGGGGGGGACAGTGGCGGTACACTGAAGCTTTCTTT. Translating gives CASSVGGGQWRYTEAFF.